This T cell receptor (beta chain) originates from a study of hypomethylating agent response in myelodysplastic syndrome. Overall study: Donors were myelodysplastic syndrome patients: 2 female, several male. Most often mutated was TET2, found in about 50% of the 11 patients.

T-cell subsets were not sorted; bulk bone marrow was analyzed. Looked up from germline, CDR1 is LNHDA and CDR2 is SQIVND (reference sequence). The germline V and J ends were trimmed by 5 bases and 2 bases, with 10 bases remaining between them. The CDR3 loop spans 13 amino acids. Data came from immunoSEQ multiplex PCR; TCRdb stores just in-frame clones and leaves some out. This repertoire shows around 4,500 clones, 80% to 85% found once; its top ten account for 20%. In the case of this clone: What it recognizes is unknown.

General study findings and limits: Only approximately ten patients were analyzed in this small cohort.

The chain has TRBV19 and TRBJ2-7; the D is unclear. Sample: bone marrow, taken before or after starting hypomethylating agent treatment for myelodysplastic syndrome (not recorded which). The source is a human donor with myelodysplastic syndrome. CDR3: CASSAYRTYEQYF. The CDR3 bases are TGTGCCAGTAGTGCCTATAGAACCTACGAGCAGTACTTC.